This T cell receptor (beta chain) was identified in a study of shared clonotypes between healthy human individuals. CDR3 length: 12 amino acids. CDR1 is WSHSY, CDR2 SAAADI, per germline. Losses at the gene ends were 2 bases for V and 8 bases for J; bases not matched to a gene: 2. The study's findings and limits: The four-donor shared clonotypes exceeded non-shared clonotypes in generation probability, with non-shared ones scoring lower.

Note on this clone: The antigen is undetermined.

The naive CD8 fraction comprised CD45RO-negative cells positively selected for CCR7 and excluded terminally differentiated effector memory CD45RA+ cells. The study drew all its donors from Caucasian adults living in Nashville, Tennessee. Profiling relied on immunoSEQ multiplex PCR, and the TCRdb table lists in-frame clones only, not all of them. Of nearly 600,000 clones detected, nearly 97% appear once; the ten largest clones hold 0.09% to 0.13%. The sequenced material came from naive CD8+ T cells sorted from blood. The V call is TRBV10-2, the J call TRBJ1-2, with 7 bases aligning to TRBD1. The origin of this receptor is a woman aged 25-40 years in good health. The CDR3 reads CASSETGVGYTF. In nucleotides, the CDR3 is TGCGCCAGCAGTGAGACAGGGGTAGGCTACACCTTC.